This TCR beta chain is drawn from a study of regulatory T cells in long-lasting Graves disease. Study-level information: Graves' disease counted as persistent after over 5 years of antithyroid drugs with positive TSH receptor antibodies.

Building the TCR beta libraries relied on iRepertoire HTBI primers, and CDR3 regions underwent Arm-PCR. TCRdb re-derived calls from the multiplex PCR reads in MiXCR, one entry per CDR3 protein. The table includes around 500,000 distinct CDR3 sequences, more than 20% detected once. The sample holds many counts of this clonotype. Stated time point: persistent/refractory GD, antithyroid drugs over 5 years with positive TRAb. Extracted PBMC RNA gave rise to the TCR library. The sample in question was peripheral blood mononuclear cells (PBMCs), obtained when the disease was refractory, from a patient treated with antithyroid drugs. The TCR sequence derives from a female donor with Graves disease.

CDR3 sequence reads: CASQQDKAQPQHF. CDR3 in DNA: TGTGCCAGCCAGCAGGACAAAGCCCAGCCCCAGCATTTT. V usage is TRBV6-1 and J usage is TRBJ1-5, with D possibly being TRBD1 (5 bases). Trimming took 8 bases from V and 7 from J, leaving 15 bases between them. The CDR3 runs 13 residues. Germline CDR1 MNHNS, CDR2 SASEGT.